The next 6 T cell receptor beta chains were all read from a single sample in a study of cytomegalovirus exposure and HLA in healthy donors. PCR amplification relied on 60 Vbeta primers (plus 13 Jbeta primers). Using immunoSEQ multiplex PCR, the repertoire was profiled, and TCRdb retains in-frame clones only, with some absent. The repertoire holds 200,000 to 250,000 clones, 79% seen once, with about 1.5% in the top ten. The sequenced sample consisted of PBMCs. These receptors all come from a man aged 45 to 65 in good health and CMV-seronegative.

The chain uses TRBV28 and TRBJ1-5, with TRBD1 as a possible D gene (5 bases). Germline V gives CDR1 MDHEN, CDR2 SYDVKM. The CDR3 length is 14 residues. V was shortened by 3 bases and J by 6 bases, with 12 bases between the two germline ends. As DNA, the CDR3 is TGTGCCAGCAGTTTCCCTCTGCAGGGTCAGCCCCAGCATTTT. It specifies CASSFPLQGQPQHF.

The chain carries TRBV7-9 and TRBJ1-5, with unresolved D. Germline lookup yields CDR1 SEHNR and CDR2 FQNEAQ (reference sequence). V lost 0 bases to trimming and J lost 4 bases, with 10 bases between them. The CDR3 has 15 residues. CDR3 nucleotides: TGTGCCAGCAGCTTAGCGGCAGGCCCAAATCAGCCCCAGCATTTT. Translating it yields CASSLAAGPNQPQHF.

Written as DNA, the CDR3 is TGTGCCAGCAGTGAAATGGCAGGGTATACCGTAACCTACGAGCAGTACTTC. This translates into CASSEMAGYTVTYEQYF. This sequence joins TRBV2 and TRBJ2-5, with D possibly being TRBD1 (5 bases). The J call could be wrong; TRBJ2-7 is a better fit for the DNA end. Germline lookup yields CDR1 SNHLY and CDR2 FYNNEI. The CDR3 is 17 residues long.

This chain connects TRBV5-1 to TRBJ2-5, with D perhaps matching TRBD1 (5 bases). Trimming took 4 bases from V and 2 from J, leaving 9 bases between them. The CDR3 covers 13 residues. CDR1 and CDR2 from the germline V gene are SGHRS and YFSETQ. The CDR3 sequence: CASSVDRQETQYF. CDR3 DNA: TGCGCCAGCAGCGTTGACAGACAAGAGACCCAGTACTTC.

The chain employs TRBV21-1 and TRBJ2-5; the table's D call TRBD1 went unverified against the DNA. TRBV21-1 is annotated as a pseudogene. The CDR3 totals 18 residues. DNA of the CDR3: TGTGCCAGCAGCAAGGGTCAGGGGCGCTCCGGCCACAAAGAGACCCAGTACTTC. Its protein product is CASSKGQGRSGHKETQYF.

The CDR3 nucleotides are TGTGCCAGCAGCCTTATTCCTAGCGGGAGGGCCAGGGAGACCCAGTACTTC. This codes for CASSLIPSGRARETQYF. The rearrangement links TRBV27 to TRBJ2-5; TRBD2 aligns across 12 bases. The CDR3 is 17 residues long. The V segment lost 6 bases and the J segment 5 bases; nucleotides outside the gene matches: 13. CDR1 and CDR2 from the germline V gene are MNHEY and SMNVEV (reference sequence).